The sample holds many counts of the clone carrying this T cell receptor (beta chain). What it recognizes is unknown. Unique molecular identifiers were present on the cDNA, which also gained a universal primer site by template switching. TCRdb re-derived calls from the 5' RACE reads in MiXCR, one entry per CDR3 protein. The sample lists fewer than 650,000 distinct CDR3 sequences, over 8.5% occurring once. This CDR3 has 17 amino acids. CDR1 is SGHDT, CDR2 YYEEEE, per germline. Trimming removed 0 bases from V and 2 bases from J; junction bases left unmatched: 8. The sample comes from a study of identical twins. Study-wide findings and caveats: The study found excess low generation probability among twin-shared out-of-frame alpha sequences. Beta out-of-frame sequences showed weaker excess twin sharing.

All donors comprised healthy Caucasians. These data also formed part of another study, on yellow fever vaccine responses in identical twins.

The chain combines TRBV5-6 with TRBJ2-1; 7 nucleotides align to TRBD1. The source of this sequence is a woman aged 18-35 years in good health. The sample comprised PBMCs. In nucleotides, the CDR3 is TGTGCCAGCAGCTTGGAGCAGGGACAGAATACCTACAATGAGCAGTTCTTC. Translated: CASSLEQGQNTYNEQFF.